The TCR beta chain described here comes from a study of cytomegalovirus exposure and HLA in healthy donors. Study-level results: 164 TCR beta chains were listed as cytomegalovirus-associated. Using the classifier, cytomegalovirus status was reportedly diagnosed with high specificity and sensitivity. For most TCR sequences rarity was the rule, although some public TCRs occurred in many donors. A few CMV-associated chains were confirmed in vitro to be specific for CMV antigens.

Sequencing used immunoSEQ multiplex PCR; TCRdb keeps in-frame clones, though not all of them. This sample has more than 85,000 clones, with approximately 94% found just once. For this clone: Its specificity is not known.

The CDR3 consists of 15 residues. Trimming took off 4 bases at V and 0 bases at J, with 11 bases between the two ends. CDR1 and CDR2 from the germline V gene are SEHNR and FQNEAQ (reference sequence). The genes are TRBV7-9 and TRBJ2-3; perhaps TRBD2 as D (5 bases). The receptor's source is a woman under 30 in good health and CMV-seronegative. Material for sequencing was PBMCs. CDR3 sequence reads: CASSSSGTSTDTQYF. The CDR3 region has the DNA TGTGCCAGCAGCTCCAGCGGAACCAGCACAGATACGCAGTATTTT. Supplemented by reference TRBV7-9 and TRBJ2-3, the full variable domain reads DTGVSQNPRHKITKRGQNVTFRCDPISEHNRLYWYRQTLGQGPEFLTYFQNEAQLEKSRLLSDRFSAERPKGSFSTLEIQRTEQGDSAMYLCASSSSGTSTDTQYFGPGTRLTVL.